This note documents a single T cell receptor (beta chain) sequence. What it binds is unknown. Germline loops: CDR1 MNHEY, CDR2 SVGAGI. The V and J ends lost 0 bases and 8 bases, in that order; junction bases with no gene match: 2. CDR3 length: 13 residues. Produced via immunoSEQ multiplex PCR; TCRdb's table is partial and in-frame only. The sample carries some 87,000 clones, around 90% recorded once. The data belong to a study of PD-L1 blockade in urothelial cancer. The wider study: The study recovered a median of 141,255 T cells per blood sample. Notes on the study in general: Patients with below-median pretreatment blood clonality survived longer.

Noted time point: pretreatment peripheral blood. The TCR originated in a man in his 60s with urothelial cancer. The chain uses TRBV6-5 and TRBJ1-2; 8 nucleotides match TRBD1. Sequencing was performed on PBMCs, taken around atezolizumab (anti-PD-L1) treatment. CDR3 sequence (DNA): TGTGCCAGCAGTTACTCGACAGGGGAAGGCTACACCTTC. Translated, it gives CASSYSTGEGYTF.